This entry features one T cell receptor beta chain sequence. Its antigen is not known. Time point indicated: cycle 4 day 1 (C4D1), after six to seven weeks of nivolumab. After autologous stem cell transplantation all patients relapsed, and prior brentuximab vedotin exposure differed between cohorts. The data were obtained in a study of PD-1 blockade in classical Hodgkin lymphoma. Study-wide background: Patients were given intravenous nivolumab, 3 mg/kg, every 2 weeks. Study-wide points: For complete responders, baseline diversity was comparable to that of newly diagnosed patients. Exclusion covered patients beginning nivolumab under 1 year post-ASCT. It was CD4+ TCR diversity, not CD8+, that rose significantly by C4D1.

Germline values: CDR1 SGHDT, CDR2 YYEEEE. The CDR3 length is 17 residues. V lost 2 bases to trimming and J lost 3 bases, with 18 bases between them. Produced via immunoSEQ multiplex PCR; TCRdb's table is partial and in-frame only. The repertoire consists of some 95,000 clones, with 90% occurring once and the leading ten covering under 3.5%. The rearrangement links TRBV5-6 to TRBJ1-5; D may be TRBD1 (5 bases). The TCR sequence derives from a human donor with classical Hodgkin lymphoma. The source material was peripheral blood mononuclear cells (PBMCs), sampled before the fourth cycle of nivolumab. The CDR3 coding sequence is TGTGCCAGCAGCTTAGCGAGAATTGTGGACAACAATCAGCCCCAGCATTTT. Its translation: CASSLARIVDNNQPQHF.